The clone carrying this T cell receptor beta chain came up a few times. The sample belongs to a study of T cells in Graves' hyperthyroidism and ophthalmopathy. Amplification targeted TCR beta CDR3 regions from RNA transcripts. Researchers ran a first-round RT-PCR on the TCR CDR3 using the HTBI primer set. MiXCR, applied by TCRdb to the multiplex PCR reads, yields one record per CDR3 protein. The table shows under 400,000 distinct CDR3 sequences, with less than 15% occurring only once. Germline V gene sequence: CDR1 SGHRS, CDR2 YFSETQ. The CDR3 is made up of 15 amino acids. The V end lost 2 bases, the J end lost 4 bases, and 13 bases lay between the germline ends.

Sequenced material: blood. The receptor was isolated from a woman aged 18-29 years with Graves' hyperthyroidism. V usage is TRBV5-1 and J usage is TRBJ1-3; the D gene is possibly TRBD1 (5 bases). CDR3 nucleotides: TGCGCCAGCAGCTTATGGGGGTTGGGAGGAAACACCATATATTTT. Its translation is CASSLWGLGGNTIYF.